This paragraph reports one TCR beta chain. The CDR3 is 14 residues long. CDR1 SGHTA and CDR2 FQGTGA come from the germline V gene. The V end was cut by 5 bases, the J end by 4 bases, with 13 bases between. This entry belongs to a study of cytomegalovirus exposure and HLA in healthy donors. A multiplex PCR was run with 60 Vbeta primers and 13 Jbeta primers. The protocol was immunoSEQ multiplex PCR, while the TCRdb copy is restricted to in-frame clones and leaves out a portion. The sample has approximately 180,000 clones; roughly four fifths are singletons. The receptor was derived from a man between 18 and 29 years old in good health and CMV-seronegative. J is TRBJ2-3 and V is TRBV7-3, with D perhaps TRBD2 (6 bases). The sample was PBMCs. The CDR3 spells CASSAPGTSDTQYF. CDR3 in DNA: TGTGCCAGCAGCGCACCTGGGACTTCAGATACGCAGTATTTT. Full variable domain (remainder filled in from reference TRBV7-3 and TRBJ2-3): GAGVSQTPSNKVTEKGKYVELRCDPISGHTALYWYRQSLGQGPEFLIYFQGTGAADDSGLPNDRFFAVRPEGSVSTLKIQRTERGDSAVYLCASSAPGTSDTQYFGPGTRLTVL.